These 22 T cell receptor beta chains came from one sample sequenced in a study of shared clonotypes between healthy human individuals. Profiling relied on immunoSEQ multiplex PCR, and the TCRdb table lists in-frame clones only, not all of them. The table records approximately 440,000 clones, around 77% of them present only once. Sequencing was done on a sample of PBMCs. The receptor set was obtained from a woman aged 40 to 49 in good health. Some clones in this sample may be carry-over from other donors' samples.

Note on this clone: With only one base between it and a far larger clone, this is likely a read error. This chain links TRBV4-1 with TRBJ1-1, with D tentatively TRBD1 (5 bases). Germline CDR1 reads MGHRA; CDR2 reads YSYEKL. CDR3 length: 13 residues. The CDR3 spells CASSQRSGLPSLF. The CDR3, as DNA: TGCGCCAGCAGCCAAAGATCGGGACTACCAAGTTTATTT.

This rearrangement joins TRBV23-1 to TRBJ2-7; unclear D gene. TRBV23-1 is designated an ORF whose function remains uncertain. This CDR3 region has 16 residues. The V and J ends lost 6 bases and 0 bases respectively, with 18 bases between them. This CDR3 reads CASSPPKDSNSYEQYF. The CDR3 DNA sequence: TGCGCCAGCAGCCCCCCCAAAGACTCAAACTCCTACGAGCAGTACTTC.

CDR3 loop: CSGRTGNTEAFF. For the CDR3, the DNA is TGCAGCGGCCGGACAGGGAACACTGAAGCTTTCTTT. The chain combines TRBV29-1 with TRBJ1-1, with 7 bases matching TRBD1. Germline V gives CDR1 SQVTM, CDR2 ANQGSEA. V shed 7 bases and J 1 base; nucleotides not matched to a gene: 3. The CDR3 covers 12 residues.

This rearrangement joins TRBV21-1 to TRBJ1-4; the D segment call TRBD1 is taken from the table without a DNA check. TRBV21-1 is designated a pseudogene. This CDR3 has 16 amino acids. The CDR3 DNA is TGTGCCAGCAGCTCACACCGGGACAGGGTTTTTGAAAAACTGTTTTTT. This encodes CASSSHRDRVFEKLFF.

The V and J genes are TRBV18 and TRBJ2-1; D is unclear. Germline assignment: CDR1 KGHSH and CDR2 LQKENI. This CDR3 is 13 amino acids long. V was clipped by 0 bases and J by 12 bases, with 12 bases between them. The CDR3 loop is CASSPPGSQRQFF. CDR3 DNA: TGTGCCAGCTCACCACCGGGGTCTCAGCGGCAGTTCTTC.

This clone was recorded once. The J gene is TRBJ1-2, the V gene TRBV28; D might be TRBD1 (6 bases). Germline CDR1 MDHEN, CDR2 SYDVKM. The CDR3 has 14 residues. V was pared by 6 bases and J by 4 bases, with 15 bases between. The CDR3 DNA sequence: TGTGCCAGCAGCCCCAGGGCGGACAGCTATGGCTACACCTTC. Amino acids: CASSPRADSYGYTF.

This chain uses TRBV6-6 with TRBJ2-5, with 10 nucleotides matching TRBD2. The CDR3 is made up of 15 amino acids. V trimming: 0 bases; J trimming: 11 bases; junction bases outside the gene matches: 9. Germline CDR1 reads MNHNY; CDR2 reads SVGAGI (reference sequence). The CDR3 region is CASSYSRLAGVEQYF. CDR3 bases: TGTGCCAGCAGTTACTCGCGGCTAGCGGGAGTGGAGCAGTACTTC.

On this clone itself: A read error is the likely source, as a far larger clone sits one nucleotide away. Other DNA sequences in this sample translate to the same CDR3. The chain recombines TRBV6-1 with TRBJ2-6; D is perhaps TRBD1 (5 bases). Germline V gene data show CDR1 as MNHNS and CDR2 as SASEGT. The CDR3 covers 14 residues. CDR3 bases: TGTGCCAGCAGTCAGTTACCTGGGGCCAACGTCCTGACGTTC. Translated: CASSQLPGANVLTF.

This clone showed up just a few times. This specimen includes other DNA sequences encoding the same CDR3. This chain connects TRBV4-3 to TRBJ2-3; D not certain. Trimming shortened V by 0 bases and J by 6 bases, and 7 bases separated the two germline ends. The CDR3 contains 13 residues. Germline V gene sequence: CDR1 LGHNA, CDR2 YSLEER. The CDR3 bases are TGCGCCAGCAGCCAAGATGTAGCCGATACGCAGTATTTT. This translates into CASSQDVADTQYF.

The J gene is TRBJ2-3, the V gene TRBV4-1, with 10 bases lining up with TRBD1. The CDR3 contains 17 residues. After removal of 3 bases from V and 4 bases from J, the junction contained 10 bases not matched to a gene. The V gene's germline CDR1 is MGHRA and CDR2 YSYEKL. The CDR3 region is CASSHRTGTGDPDTQYF. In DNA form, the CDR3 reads TGCGCCAGCAGCCATAGGACCGGGACAGGGGACCCAGATACGCAGTATTTT.

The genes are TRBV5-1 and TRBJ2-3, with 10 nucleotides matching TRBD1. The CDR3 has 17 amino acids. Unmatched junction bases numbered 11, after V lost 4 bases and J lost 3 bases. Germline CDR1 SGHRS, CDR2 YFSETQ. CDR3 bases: TGCGCCAGCAGCCCGGATCCGACAGGGGGCGCAACAGATACGCAGTATTTT. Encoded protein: CASSPDPTGGATDTQYF.

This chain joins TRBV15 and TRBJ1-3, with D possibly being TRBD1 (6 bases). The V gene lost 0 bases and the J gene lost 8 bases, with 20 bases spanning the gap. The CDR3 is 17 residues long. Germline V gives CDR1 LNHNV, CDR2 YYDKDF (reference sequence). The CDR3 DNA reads TGTGCCACCAGCAGAGATCCGTCAGGGGCAACTGTTGACACCATATATTTT. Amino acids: CATSRDPSGATVDTIYF.

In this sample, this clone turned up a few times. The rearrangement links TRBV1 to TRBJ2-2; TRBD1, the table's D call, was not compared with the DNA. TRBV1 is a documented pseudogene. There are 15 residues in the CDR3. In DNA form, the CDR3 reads TGCACCAGCAGCCACTTACAGGGCCCCACCGGGGAGCTGTTTTTT. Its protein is CTSSHLQGPTGELFF.

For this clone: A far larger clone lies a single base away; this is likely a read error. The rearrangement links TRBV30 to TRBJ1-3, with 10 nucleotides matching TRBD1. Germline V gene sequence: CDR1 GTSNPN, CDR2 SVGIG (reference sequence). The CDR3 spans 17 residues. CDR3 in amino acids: CAWKGQGDYRHGNTTYF. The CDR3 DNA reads TGTGCCTGGAAAGGACAGGGGGACTATCGACATGGAAACACCACATATTTT.

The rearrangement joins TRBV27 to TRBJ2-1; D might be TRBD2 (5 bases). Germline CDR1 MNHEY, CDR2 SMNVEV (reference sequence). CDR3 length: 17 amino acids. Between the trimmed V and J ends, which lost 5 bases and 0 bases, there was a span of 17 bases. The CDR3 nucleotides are TGTGCCAGCAGTACCTACACAAGCGGAAGCTCCTACAATGAGCAGTTCTTC. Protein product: CASSTYTSGSSYNEQFF.

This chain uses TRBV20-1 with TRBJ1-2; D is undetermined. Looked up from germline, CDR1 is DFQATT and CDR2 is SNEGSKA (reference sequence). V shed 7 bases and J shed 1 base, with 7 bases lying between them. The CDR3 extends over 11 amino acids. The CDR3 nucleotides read TGCAGTGGGTATATTAACTATGGCTACACCTTC. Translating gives CSGYINYGYTF.

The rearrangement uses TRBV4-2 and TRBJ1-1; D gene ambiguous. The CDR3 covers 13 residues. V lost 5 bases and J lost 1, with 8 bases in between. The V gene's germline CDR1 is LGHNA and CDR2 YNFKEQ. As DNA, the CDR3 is TGTGCCAGCAGCTTTCACAGGAACACTGAAGCTTTCTTT. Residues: CASSFHRNTEAFF.

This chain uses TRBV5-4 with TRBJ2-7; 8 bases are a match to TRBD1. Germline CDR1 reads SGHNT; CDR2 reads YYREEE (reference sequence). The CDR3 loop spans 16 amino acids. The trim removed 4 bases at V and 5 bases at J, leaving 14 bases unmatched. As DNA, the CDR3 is TGTGCCAGCAGCCCTGGACAGGGAACTGGGCGCGACGAGCAGTACTTC. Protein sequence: CASSPGQGTGRDEQYF.

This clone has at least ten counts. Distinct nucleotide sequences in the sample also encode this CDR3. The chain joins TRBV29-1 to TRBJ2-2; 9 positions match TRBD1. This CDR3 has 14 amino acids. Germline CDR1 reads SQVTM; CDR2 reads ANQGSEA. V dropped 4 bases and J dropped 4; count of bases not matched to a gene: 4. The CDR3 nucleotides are TGCAGCGTTGGGACAGGGGTGGCCACCGGGGAGCTGTTTTTT. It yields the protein CSVGTGVATGELFF.

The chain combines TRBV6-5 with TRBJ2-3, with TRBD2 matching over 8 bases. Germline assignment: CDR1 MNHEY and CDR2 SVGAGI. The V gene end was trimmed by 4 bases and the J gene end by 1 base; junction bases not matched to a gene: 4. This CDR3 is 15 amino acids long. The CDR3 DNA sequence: TGTGCCAGCAGTTTTAGCGGGGCGGGCACAGATACGCAGTATTTT. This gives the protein CASSFSGAGTDTQYF.

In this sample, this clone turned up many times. CDR3 nucleotides: TGTGCCAGCCGGGCCAGACTTTCCACAGATACGCAGTATTTT. Translated, it gives CASRARLSTDTQYF. V and J are TRBV2 and TRBJ2-3; D is unresolved. CDR1 is SNHLY and CDR2 is FYNNEI in the germline V gene. CDR3 length equals 14 residues. V lost 8 bases to trimming and J lost 2 bases, with 14 bases between them.

The CDR3 here is CASSLGQGGGYEQYF. CDR3 bases: TGTGCCAGCAGCTTAGGTCAGGGGGGAGGCTACGAGCAGTACTTC. This chain joins TRBV7-9 and TRBJ2-7, with TRBD1 as a possible D gene (7 bases). This CDR3 region has 15 residues. Germline V gene data show CDR1 as SEHNR and CDR2 as FQNEAQ (reference sequence). The ends were cut back, 1 base at V and 3 bases at J, with 13 bases in the middle.